The clone carrying this TCR beta chain was counted at least ten times. TCRdb re-derived calls from the RT-PCR reads in MiXCR, one entry per CDR3 protein. Among hundreds of thousands of distinct CDR3 sequences listed, 14% were seen once. This CDR3 is built from 11 residues. Germline V gene data show CDR1 as SGHTA and CDR2 as FQGNSA. Between the trimmed V and J ends, which lost 8 bases and 4 bases, there was a span of 7 bases. The sequenced sample consisted of memory CD4+ T cells from blood. The receptor was isolated from a female donor in good health, serving as a healthy control. V is TRBV7-2 and J is TRBJ2-3; no clear D. The CDR3 sequence: CASRYADTQYF. The CDR3 DNA sequence: TGTGCCAGCCGCTATGCAGATACGCAGTATTTT.